This is a list of T cell receptor beta chains from one sample in a study of neoadjuvant nivolumab and ipilimumab in lung cancer. Measured with immunoSEQ multiplex PCR; TCRdb has only the in-frame clones, and not every one. The table includes 9,700 or so clones, approximately 71% detected once. Here the sequenced sample was tumor tissue, taken after neoadjuvant nivolumab, alone or with ipilimumab, at or shortly before surgery. The receptors come from an adult with non-small cell lung cancer. Some clones in this sample may be carry-over from other donors' samples. Both conserved end residues are part of each CDR3. D genes are given only for firm matches. Clone sizes are given selectively: once, few, many, or a class where the clone is expanded.

j_call d_call cdr3_length v_call clone_size cdr3_nt cdr3_aa
TRBJ2-7 NA 15 TRBV21-1 NA TGTGCCAGCAGCAAAGGGACAGGGTATTACTACGAGCAGTACTTC CASSKGTGYYYEQYF
TRBJ2-7 NA 13 TRBV5-1 NA TGCGCCAGCAGCCGAGGGCCTGCCTACGAGCAGTACTTC CASSRGPAYEQYF
TRBJ2-1 TRBD2 15 TRBV6-5 NA TGTGCCAGCGGCCCGACTAGCGCCGGAGCCTATGAGCAGTTCTTC CASGPTSAGAYEQFF
TRBJ1-1 NA 14 TRBV6-5 NA TGTGCCAGCAGTTACTCGGCCATAGGTACTGAAGCTTTCTTT CASSYSAIGTEAFF
TRBJ1-2 TRBD1 18 TRBV5-6 NA TGTGCCAGCAGCTCATTAGGGACAGGGATTTTACGAGACTATGGCTACACCTTC CASSSLGTGILRDYGYTF
TRBJ1-4 NA 15 TRBV5-1 few TGCGCCAGCAGCTCCTTTGGGCGCGGAACGGAAAAACTGTTTTTT CASSSFGRGTEKLFF
TRBJ1-2 TRBD1 18 TRBV4-1 NA TGCGCCAGCAGCCAAGATAGGTCAGGGGGAGGGCACCTCTATGGCTACACCTTC CASSQDRSGGGHLYGYTF
TRBJ1-1 NA 13 TRBV11-2 NA TGTGCCAGCAGCTTAGATAGGTCGAGCGGGGCTTTCTTT CASSLDRSSGAFF
TRBJ1-1 NA 13 TRBV6-5 NA TGTGCCAGCAGTCCGCGGACTCACACTGAAGCTTTCTTT CASSPRTHTEAFF
TRBJ2-7 TRBD1 16 TRBV2 once TGTGCCAGCAGTGAAGCTAGGACAGGGTGGGTCAACGAGCAGTACTTC CASSEARTGWVNEQYF
TRBJ1-1 NA 14 TRBV7-9 NA TGTGCCAGCAGCTCCGACAGGTTGAACACTGAAGCTTTCTTT CASSSDRLNTEAFF
TRBJ2-7 NA 14 TRBV5-1 NA TGCGCCAGCAGCGCCGGGAGTTTCACCTACGAGCAGTACTTC CASSAGSFTYEQYF
TRBJ2-1 TRBD2 15 TRBV18 NA TGTGCCAGCTCACCACGGGCGGGGGAAGCTGGTGAGCAGTTCTTC CASSPRAGEAGEQFF
TRBJ1-6 NA 12 TRBV7-9 NA TGTGCCAGCAGCAGGGGAAGGTCACCCCTCCACTTT CASSRGRSPLHF
TRBJ2-5 TRBD1 15 TRBV14 NA TGTGCCAGCAGCCAAAGGACAGGGACCCAAGAGACCCAGTACTTC CASSQRTGTQETQYF
TRBJ2-7 NA 16 TRBV14 NA TGTGCCAGCAGCCCGGCCTCTGGGGGCCTGGGAGTGGAGCAGTACTTC CASSPASGGLGVEQYF
TRBJ2-7 NA 12 TRBV7-9 NA TGTGCCAGCAGCTTTCTAGGGAACGAGCAGTACTTC CASSFLGNEQYF
TRBJ2-1 NA 17 TRBV30 NA NA CAWSRAGLAGGENEQFF
TRBJ2-7 NA 12 TRBV7-9 medium-sized TGTGCCAGCAGCTTTTTAGCCTACGAGCAGTACTTC CASSFLAYEQYF
TRBJ2-1 NA 11 TRBV20-1 NA TGCAGTGCTTTCGACCGGGACAAGCAGTTCTTC CSAFDRDKQFF
TRBJ2-3 NA 14 TRBV7-2 NA TGTGCCAGCAAGTACGGCCTTTCCACAGATACGCAGTATTTT CASKYGLSTDTQYF
TRBJ2-2 TRBD1 15 TRBV5-6 NA TGTGCCAGCACGCACAGGGGCCCGAACACCGGGGAGCTGTTTTTT CASTHRGPNTGELFF
TRBJ2-7 NA 14 TRBV7-2 NA TGTGCCAGCAGCGGAGGGGACTTCACCTACGAGCAGTACTTC CASSGGDFTYEQYF
TRBJ2-3 NA 16 TRBV18 NA TGTGCCAGCTCACCACCGGTGGAGTCCGGGACAGATACGCAGTATTTT CASSPPVESGTDTQYF
TRBJ2-3 TRBD1 13 TRBV30 NA TGTGCCTGGAGAGAGACAGGGGTAAATACGCAGTATTTT CAWRETGVNTQYF
TRBJ2-7 TRBD1 14 TRBV18 NA TGTGCCAGCTCACGGCAGGACAGGGGGCTTGAGCAGTACTTC CASSRQDRGLEQYF
TRBJ1-2 TRBD1 15 TRBV7-2 NA TGTGCCAGCAGCTTAGGGGACAGGGTGGCCGATGGCTACACCTTC CASSLGDRVADGYTF
TRBJ2-2 TRBD2 16 TRBV7-2 NA TGTGCCAGCAGCCCTATTCCCCTAGCGGGAACCGGGGAGCTGTTTTTT CASSPIPLAGTGELFF
TRBJ1-1 NA 15 TRBV5-1 NA TGCGCCAGCAGCCCGGGGGTACACCCGACCACTGAAGCTTTCTTT CASSPGVHPTTEAFF
TRBJ2-7 NA 14 TRBV18 once TGTGCCAGCTCACCACCGGGACTGGTTGCGGAGCAGTACTTC CASSPPGLVAEQYF
TRBJ2-4 TRBD1 16 TRBV6-1 NA TGTGCCAGCAGTGGGGACAGGGGGTGGGCCAAAAACATTCAGTACTTC CASSGDRGWAKNIQYF
TRBJ2-2 TRBD2 15 TRBV14 NA TGTGCCAGCAGCCAAGTAGCGGGGGCTGTCGGGGAGCTGTTTTTT CASSQVAGAVGELFF
TRBJ2-2 NA 13 TRBV30 NA TGTGCCTGGAGTGTTGGGTTTACCGGGGAGCTGTTTTTT CAWSVGFTGELFF
TRBJ2-7 NA 12 TRBV7-9 NA TGTGCCAGCAGTTCCGGTGGGAGTGAGCAGTACTTC CASSSGGSEQYF
TRBJ1-5 NA 18 TRBV4-2 NA TGTGCCAGCAGCCAAGATGGGTGGGAGGCCGCTGGCAATCAGCCCCAGCATTTT CASSQDGWEAAGNQPQHF
TRBJ2-7 NA 15 TRBV7-9 NA TGTGCCAGCAGCTTAGGAGGCTCAGCCTCCTACGAGCAGTACTTC CASSLGGSASYEQYF
TRBJ1-1 TRBD1 17 TRBV19 few TGTGCCAGTAGAGGGACAGGGGGCAGTCCCAAGATGACTGAAGCTTTCTTT CASRGTGGSPKMTEAFF
TRBJ2-2 NA 13 TRBV6-5 NA TGTGCCAGCAGGGGCCCCGTCAGCGGGGAGCTGTTTTTT CASRGPVSGELFF
TRBJ1-4 NA 14 TRBV18 NA TGTGCCAGCTCCTTCCAACGACACGGTGAAAAACTGTTTTTT CASSFQRHGEKLFF
TRBJ1-4 NA 16 TRBV4-2 once TGTGCCAGCAGCCAAGTTTCGGGGGATAGACGCGAAAAACTGTTTTTT CASSQVSGDRREKLFF
TRBJ2-3 NA 14 TRBV10-3 NA TGTGCCATCAGGGGCGGGCTAAGCACAGATACGCAGTATTTT CAIRGGLSTDTQYF
TRBJ1-2 NA 12 TRBV7-9 NA TGTGCCAGCAGCTTATCAGAGAGGGGCTACACCTTC CASSLSERGYTF
TRBJ2-7 TRBD1 15 TRBV29-1 NA TGCAGCGTTGAAGCTTTGTCGCCAGGGGGTAGCGAGCAGTACTTC CSVEALSPGGSEQYF
TRBJ2-7 NA 14 TRBV11-2 NA TGTGCCAGCAGCTCCGGACCGGCGGGTTACGAGCAGTACTTC CASSSGPAGYEQYF
TRBJ2-3 NA 12 TRBV5-1 few TGCGCCAGCGGGGATGGGATTCATACGCAGTATTTT CASGDGIHTQYF
TRBJ1-5 NA 14 TRBV18 NA TGTGCCAGCTCACCGGCAGATAGCAATCAGCCCCAGCATTTT CASSPADSNQPQHF
TRBJ2-1 NA 13 TRBV18 once TGTGCCAGCTCACCGAAAGTAACCGATGAGCAGTTCTTC CASSPKVTDEQFF
TRBJ2-7 TRBD1 14 TRBV7-8 once TGTGCCAGCAGCTCAGGACAGGGCTCCTACGAGCAGTACTTC CASSSGQGSYEQYF
TRBJ2-5 NA 13 TRBV19 NA TGTGCCAGTAGTATCCGCTCACTTCGGACCCAGTACTTC CASSIRSLRTQYF
TRBJ2-7 NA 15 TRBV5-1 NA TGCGCCAGCAGCCGTTCGGGGACAACGTCCTACGAGCAGTACTTC CASSRSGTTSYEQYF
TRBJ2-1 NA 15 TRBV7-2 few TGTGCCAGCAGCTTAGGGGCTAGCTCCTACAATGAGCAGTTCTTC CASSLGASSYNEQFF
TRBJ1-6 NA 13 TRBV5-5 NA TGTGCCAGCAGCTTGGAACAGGGAGGGCCCCTCCACTTT CASSLEQGGPLHF
TRBJ2-2 TRBD1 13 TRBV2 NA TGTGCCAGCAGCCGACAGGGGGCCGGGGAGCTGTTTTTT CASSRQGAGELFF
TRBJ2-7 NA 16 TRBV18 NA TGTGCCAGCTCACCGGAGGGATGGACAGGAACCTACGAGCAGTACTTC CASSPEGWTGTYEQYF
TRBJ1-1 TRBD1 14 TRBV18 NA TGTGCCAGCTCATACCGGGACAGGGACACTGAAGCTTTCTTT CASSYRDRDTEAFF
TRBJ1-2 NA 14 TRBV6-5 NA TGTGCCAGCAGTTACTCCCCAGCTAACTATGGCTACACCTTC CASSYSPANYGYTF
TRBJ1-6 NA 13 TRBV25-1 NA TGTGCCAGTAATGGGGGGCTGAATTCACCCCTCCACTTT CASNGGLNSPLHF
TRBJ2-3 TRBD1 15 TRBV29-1 few TGCAGCTCGGGGAGGGGGACAGGGGCCACAGATACGCAGTATTTT CSSGRGTGATDTQYF